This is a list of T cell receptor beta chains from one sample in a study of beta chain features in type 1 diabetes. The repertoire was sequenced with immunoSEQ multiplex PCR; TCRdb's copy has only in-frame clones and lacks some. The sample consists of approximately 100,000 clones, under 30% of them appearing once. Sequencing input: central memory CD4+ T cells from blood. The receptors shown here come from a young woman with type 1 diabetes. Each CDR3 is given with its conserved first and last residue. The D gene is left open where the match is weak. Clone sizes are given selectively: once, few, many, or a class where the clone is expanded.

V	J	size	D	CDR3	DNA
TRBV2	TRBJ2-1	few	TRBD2	CASSRSGTSGDNEQFF	TGTGCCAGCAGTCGATCCGGGACTAGCGGAGACAATGAGCAGTTCTTC
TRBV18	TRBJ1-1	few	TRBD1	CASSPNRGSTEAFF	TGTGCCAGCTCCCCTAACAGGGGGAGCACTGAAGCTTTCTTT
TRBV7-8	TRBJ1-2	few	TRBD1	CASSQGTDGFYGYTF	TGTGCCAGCAGCCAGGGGACAGATGGGTTCTATGGCTACACCTTC
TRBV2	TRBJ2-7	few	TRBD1	CASTIPGTAYEQYF	TGTGCCAGCACTATACCCGGGACAGCCTACGAGCAGTACTTC
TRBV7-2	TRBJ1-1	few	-	CASSSAQVGYTEAFF	TGTGCCAGCAGCTCAGCACAGGTTGGGTACACTGAAGCTTTCTTT
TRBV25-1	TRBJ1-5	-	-	CASSAATALGQPQHF	TGTGCCAGCAGTGCCGCGACAGCCCTGGGTCAGCCCCAGCATTTT
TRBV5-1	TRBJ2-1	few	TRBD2	CASSLLAGINNEQFF	TGCGCCAGCAGCTTACTAGCGGGTATTAACAATGAGCAGTTCTTC
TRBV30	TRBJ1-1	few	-	CAWSTGSGHWAFF	TGTGCCTGGAGCACAGGGTCGGGGCATTGGGCTTTCTTT
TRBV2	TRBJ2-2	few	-	CASSLVTGELFF	TGTGCCAGCAGTTTAGTCACCGGGGAGCTGTTTTTT
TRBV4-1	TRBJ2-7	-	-	CASSQGPAGSYEQYF	TGCGCCAGCAGCCAAGGCCCCGCCGGGAGCTACGAGCAGTACTTC
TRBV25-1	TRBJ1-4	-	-	CASSEFEGGVTNEKLFF	TGTGCCAGCAGTGAATTTGAAGGAGGTGTAACTAATGAAAAACTGTTTTTT
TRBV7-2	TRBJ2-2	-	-	CASSFLGAANTGELFF	TGTGCCAGCAGCTTCCTAGGGGCGGCGAACACCGGGGAGCTGTTTTTT
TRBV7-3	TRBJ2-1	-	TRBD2	CASSPPSGKQFF	TGTGCCAGCAGCCCCCCTAGCGGGAAGCAGTTCTTC
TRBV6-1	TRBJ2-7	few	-	CASSEVATWDSGRYEQYF	TGTGCCAGCAGTGAAGTTGCGACTTGGGATAGCGGCCGCTACGAGCAGTACTTC
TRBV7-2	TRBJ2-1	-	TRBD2	CASSPWTRVKEEQFF	TGTGCCAGCAGCCCTTGGACTAGGGTGAAGGAGGAGCAGTTCTTC
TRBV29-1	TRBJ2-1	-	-	CSARAGLIYNEQFF	TGCAGCGCGAGAGCGGGCCTGATCTACAATGAGCAGTTCTTC
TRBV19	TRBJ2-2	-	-	CASSTPGENTGELFF	TGTGCCAGTAGTACTCCGGGGGAGAACACCGGGGAGCTGTTTTTT
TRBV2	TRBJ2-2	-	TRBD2	CASSPPGLASGELFF	TGTGCCAGCAGTCCCCCGGGACTAGCATCCGGGGAGCTGTTTTTT